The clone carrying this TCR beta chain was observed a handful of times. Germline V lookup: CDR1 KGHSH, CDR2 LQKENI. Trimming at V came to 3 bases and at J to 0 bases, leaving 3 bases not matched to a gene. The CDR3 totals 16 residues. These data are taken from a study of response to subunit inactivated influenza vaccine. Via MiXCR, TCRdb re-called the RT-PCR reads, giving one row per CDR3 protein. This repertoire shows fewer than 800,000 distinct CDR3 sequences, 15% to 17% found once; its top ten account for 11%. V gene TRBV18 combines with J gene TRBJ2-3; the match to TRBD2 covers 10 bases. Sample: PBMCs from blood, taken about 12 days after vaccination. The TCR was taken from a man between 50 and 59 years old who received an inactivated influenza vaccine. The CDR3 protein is CASSPLAGDSTDTQYF. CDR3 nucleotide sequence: TGTGCCAGCTCACCTCTAGCGGGGGACAGCACAGATACGCAGTATTTT.